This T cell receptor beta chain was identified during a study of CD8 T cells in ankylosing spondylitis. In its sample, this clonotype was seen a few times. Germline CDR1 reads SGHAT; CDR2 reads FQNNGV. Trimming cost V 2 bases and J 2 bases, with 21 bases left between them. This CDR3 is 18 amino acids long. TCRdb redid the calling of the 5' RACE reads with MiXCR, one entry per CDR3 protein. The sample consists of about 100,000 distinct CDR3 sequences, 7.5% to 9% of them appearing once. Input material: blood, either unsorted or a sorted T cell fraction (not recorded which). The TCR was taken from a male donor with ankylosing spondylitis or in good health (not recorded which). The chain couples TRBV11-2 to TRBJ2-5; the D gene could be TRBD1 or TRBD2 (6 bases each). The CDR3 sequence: CASSLRGAGRVIQETQYF. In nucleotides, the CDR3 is TGTGCCAGCAGCTTAAGGGGGGCGGGCCGCGTAATTCAAGAGACCCAGTACTTC.